This T cell receptor beta chain was sequenced for a study of early T cells in non-severe SARS-CoV-2 infection. Background on the study: Unsorted whole blood bulk RNA was sequenced, with unpaired chains.

The table lists this clonotype with many counts. Unique molecular identifiers were affixed to single, distinct cDNA molecules. TCRdb itself ran the 5' RACE reads through MiXCR, one entry per CDR3 protein. This table holds about 56,000 distinct CDR3 sequences, over 12% found once. V shed 2 bases and J shed 2 bases, with 6 bases lying between them. Germline assignment: CDR1 DFQATT and CDR2 SNEGSKA (reference sequence). The CDR3 length is 13 residues. The chain joins TRBV20-1 to TRBJ2-2, with D maybe TRBD1 (5 bases). This sequence was found in an adult who was a healthcare worker with PCR-confirmed SARS-CoV-2 infection or an uninfected control (not recorded which). Material: whole blood, obtained at baseline. This chain's CDR3 is CSARRGNTGELFF. DNA for the CDR3: TGCAGTGCTAGAAGGGGAAACACCGGGGAGCTGTTTTTT.